A selection of T cell receptor beta chains follows, all from one sample in a study of T cell repertoires in cytomegalovirus infection. TCRdb reanalysed the reads using MiXCR and keeps one entry per CDR3 protein. This repertoire shows around 450,000 distinct CDR3 sequences, approximately 31% found once; its top ten account for 12% to 15%. Material: PBMCs. The receptor set was obtained from a human donor in good health (CMV status not recorded). Some clones in this sample may be carry-over from other donors' samples. The CDR3 runs from the conserved cysteine through the conserved F or W. Each record gives: J gene, V gene, clone size, CDR3 protein. A row's size may be missing; if present it is once, few, many or a size class.

J gene: TRBJ1-5; V gene: TRBV11-2; clone size: NA; CDR3 protein: CAPRQFPYSNQPQHF
J gene: TRBJ2-1; V gene: TRBV24-1; clone size: once; CDR3 protein: CATGQRGALYNEQFF
J gene: TRBJ1-5; V gene: TRBV2; clone size: NA; CDR3 protein: CASRLQGVSNQPQHF
J gene: TRBJ2-1; V gene: TRBV20-1; clone size: NA; CDR3 protein: CSAYRQVKNEQFF
J gene: TRBJ2-7; V gene: TRBV25-1; clone size: NA; CDR3 protein: CASSESGNSYEQYF
J gene: TRBJ1-4; V gene: TRBV5-8; clone size: NA; CDR3 protein: CASSHGRGLGANEKLFF
J gene: TRBJ1-5; V gene: TRBV15; clone size: few; CDR3 protein: CATSSQDQPQHF
J gene: TRBJ2-1; V gene: TRBV7-8; clone size: NA; CDR3 protein: CASSSYGLAGGYEQFF
J gene: TRBJ2-5; V gene: TRBV20-1; clone size: NA; CDR3 protein: CSAGGSGETQYF
J gene: TRBJ1-4; V gene: TRBV12-3/TRBV12-4; clone size: many; CDR3 protein: CASSLGQGWEKLFF
J gene: TRBJ1-6; V gene: TRBV4-3; clone size: few; CDR3 protein: CASSQATGSMSPLHF
J gene: TRBJ2-2; V gene: TRBV5-6; clone size: NA; CDR3 protein: CASSGGDYIGELFF
J gene: TRBJ1-6; V gene: TRBV7-9; clone size: many; CDR3 protein: CASSLARDMRSPLHF
J gene: TRBJ2-1; V gene: TRBV19; clone size: NA; CDR3 protein: CASSSGTGAWVGDEQFF
J gene: TRBJ2-7; V gene: TRBV7-9; clone size: many; CDR3 protein: CASSPPGAGSYEQYF
J gene: TRBJ1-5; V gene: TRBV19; clone size: NA; CDR3 protein: CASSIGQGRDQPKHF
J gene: TRBJ2-4; V gene: TRBV12-3/TRBV12-4; clone size: NA; CDR3 protein: CASSLYRDAKNIQYF
J gene: TRBJ2-7; V gene: TRBV12-3/TRBV12-4; clone size: NA; CDR3 protein: CASSLHRPPFYEQYF
J gene: TRBJ2-5; V gene: TRBV12-5; clone size: few; CDR3 protein: CASGLGMLETQYF
J gene: TRBJ1-1; V gene: TRBV18; clone size: NA; CDR3 protein: CASSPDRGSGLAEAFF
J gene: TRBJ2-1; V gene: TRBV20-1; clone size: NA; CDR3 protein: CSARGPEGYNEQFF
J gene: TRBJ2-7; V gene: TRBV20-1; clone size: few; CDR3 protein: CSARGTGGGYEQYF
J gene: TRBJ2-7; V gene: TRBV7-2; clone size: many; CDR3 protein: CASSLVASGATREQYF
J gene: TRBJ2-1; V gene: TRBV4-1; clone size: NA; CDR3 protein: CASSQDRRDFNEQFF
J gene: TRBJ2-7; V gene: TRBV12-3/TRBV12-4; clone size: many; CDR3 protein: CASRTSGKSSYEQYF
J gene: TRBJ2-2; V gene: TRBV2; clone size: few; CDR3 protein: CASSADRGRINAGELFF
J gene: TRBJ2-3; V gene: TRBV27; clone size: NA; CDR3 protein: CASSQLAGGYTDTQYF
J gene: TRBJ1-1; V gene: TRBV29-1; clone size: few; CDR3 protein: CSVEALNTEAFF
J gene: TRBJ2-2; V gene: TRBV7-8; clone size: NA; CDR3 protein: CASSLSSSGGRNTGEMFF
J gene: TRBJ1-4; V gene: TRBV3-1; clone size: few; CDR3 protein: CASSLTGTGNEKLFF
J gene: TRBJ2-7; V gene: TRBV2; clone size: NA; CDR3 protein: CATPGFGEQYF
J gene: TRBJ2-3; V gene: TRBV28; clone size: few; CDR3 protein: CASSFPSQDRGTDTQYF
J gene: TRBJ2-7; V gene: TRBV10-3; clone size: NA; CDR3 protein: CAISAVAGGGPAYEQYF
J gene: TRBJ2-1; V gene: TRBV11-1; clone size: few; CDR3 protein: CASSLEWSSYNEQFF
J gene: TRBJ1-4; V gene: TRBV19; clone size: NA; CDR3 protein: CASWGFGNEKLFF
J gene: TRBJ1-4; V gene: TRBV19; clone size: many; CDR3 protein: CASSSVDATNEKLFF
J gene: TRBJ2-7; V gene: TRBV7-2; clone size: many; CDR3 protein: CASSLDTVSYEQYF
J gene: TRBJ1-1; V gene: TRBV5-1; clone size: many; CDR3 protein: CASSFLGGEAFF
J gene: TRBJ1-2; V gene: TRBV6-5; clone size: NA; CDR3 protein: CASSAPRDRVWHGYTF
J gene: TRBJ1-1; V gene: TRBV19; clone size: few; CDR3 protein: CASSIVPLNTEAFF
J gene: TRBJ1-1; V gene: TRBV12-3/TRBV12-4; clone size: NA; CDR3 protein: CASRYPGEEAFF
J gene: TRBJ2-1; V gene: TRBV4-3; clone size: NA; CDR3 protein: CASSQEAWRVGTNSYNEQFF